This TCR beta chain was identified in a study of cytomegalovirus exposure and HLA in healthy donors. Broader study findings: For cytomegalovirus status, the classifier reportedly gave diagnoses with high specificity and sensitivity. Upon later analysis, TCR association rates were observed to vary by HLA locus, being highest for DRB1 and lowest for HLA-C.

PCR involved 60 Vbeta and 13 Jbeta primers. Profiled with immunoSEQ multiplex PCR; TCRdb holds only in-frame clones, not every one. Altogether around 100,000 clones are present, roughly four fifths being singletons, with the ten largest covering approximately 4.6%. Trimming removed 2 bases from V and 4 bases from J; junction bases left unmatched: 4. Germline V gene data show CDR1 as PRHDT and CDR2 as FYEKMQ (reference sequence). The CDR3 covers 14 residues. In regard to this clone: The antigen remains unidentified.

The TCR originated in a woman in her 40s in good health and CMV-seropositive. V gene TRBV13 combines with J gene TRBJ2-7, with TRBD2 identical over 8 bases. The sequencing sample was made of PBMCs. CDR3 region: CASSLKTSGYEQYF. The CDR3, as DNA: TGTGCCAGCAGCTTAAAAACTAGCGGTTACGAGCAGTACTTC.